The 20 T cell receptor beta chains below were found in one sample sequenced in a study of blood T cells in healthy people across ages. Combining a sample-barcoded 5' primer with a J-beta primer mix, a second PCR ran for about 7 to 12 cycles. TCRdb reprocessed the 5' RACE reads with MiXCR, giving one entry per CDR3 protein. The sample holds about 930,000 distinct CDR3 sequences, almost 30% seen once. The same sample was also used in a study of T cells of mothers and their children.

Sequencing was performed on blood. These receptors all come from a woman in her forties in good health.

This clonotype showed up just a few times. The V and J genes are TRBV18 and TRBJ1-4; TRBD1 might be the D (6 bases). The V end lost 2 bases, the J end lost 8 bases, and 15 bases lay between the germline ends. The CDR3 covers 15 residues. Germline V gene sequence: CDR1 KGHSH, CDR2 LQKENI. In DNA, the CDR3 is TGTGCCAGCTCACCATCGACGGGGGGCAGGGAAAAACTGTTTTTT. It encodes CASSPSTGGREKLFF.

Regarding this clonotype: A read error may produce the germline difference seen at one junction end. The chain uses TRBV24-1 and TRBJ2-6; D perhaps matches TRBD1 (6 bases). CDR1 is KGHDR, CDR2 SFDVKD, per germline. There are 16 residues in the CDR3. The CDR3 DNA reads as TGTGCCGCCAGTGACCAATACAGGGCTGGGGCCAACGTCCTGACTTTC. Translated, it gives CAASDQYRAGANVLTF.

The rearrangement uses TRBV12-3 or TRBV12-4 and TRBJ2-3; 11 bases line up with TRBD2. This CDR3 comprises 16 residues. J was trimmed by 0 bases and V by 7 bases; bases with no gene match: 6. Here the CDR3 reads CASTFRLAGSTDTQYF. CDR3 nucleotide sequence: TGTGCCAGCACCTTTAGACTAGCGGGGAGCACAGATACGCAGTATTTT.

At least ten counts were recorded for this clonotype. V gene TRBV27 combines with J gene TRBJ2-1, with 12 bases fitting TRBD2. Germline lookup yields CDR1 MNHEY and CDR2 SMNVEV (reference sequence). The V segment lost 5 bases and the J segment 1 base; nucleotides outside the gene matches: 9. The CDR3 covers 18 residues. The CDR3 region is CASSGLAGPAYSYNEQFF. The CDR3 DNA is TGTGCCAGCAGTGGACTAGCGGGGCCTGCCTATTCCTACAATGAGCAGTTCTTC.

This clonotype was found a few times. This chain joins TRBV12-3 or TRBV12-4 and TRBJ2-5; D might be TRBD2 (5 bases). The CDR3 runs to 14 residues. The V end was cut by 3 bases, the J end by 4 bases, with 12 bases between. CDR3 nucleotides: TGTGCCAGCAGTTTTGAAGGGAGAGGAGAGACCCAGTACTTC. Translating it yields CASSFEGRGETQYF.

The chain recombines TRBV2 with TRBJ2-4, with D possibly TRBD1 on 6 matching bases. TRBJ2-7 explains the end of the DNA better; the J call may be wrong. The CDR3 extends over 13 amino acids. Germline CDR1 is SNHLY and CDR2 is FYNNEI. The CDR3 is CASSEYRVNEQYF. CDR3 DNA: TGTGCCAGCAGTGAATACAGGGTAAACGAGCAGTACTTC.

This clonotype was counted ten times or more. The chain combines TRBV9 with TRBJ1-2, with D tentatively TRBD1 (6 bases). V was cut by 3 bases and J by 8 bases, with 17 bases left in between. The CDR3 sequence is 14 residues long. Looked up from germline, CDR1 is SGDLS and CDR2 is YYNGEE. CDR3 nucleotides: TGTGCCAGCAGCGAACGACACAGGGACAAGGGCTACACCTTC. It is translated as CASSERHRDKGYTF. Together with reference TRBV9 and TRBJ1-2, the CDR3 gives the full variable domain: DSGVTQTPKHLITATGQRVTLRCSPRSGDLSVYWYQQSLDQGLQFLIQYYNGEERAKGNILERFSAQQFPDLHSELNLSSLELGDSALYFCASSERHRDKGYTFGSGTRLTVV.

The rearrangement uses TRBV7-6 and TRBJ2-7, with TRBD2 identical over 8 bases. CDR1 is SGHVS and CDR2 is FNYEAQ in the germline V gene. The junction had 9 bases not matched to a gene; V was cut back by 5 bases and J by 6 bases. This CDR3 region has 14 residues. The chain's CDR3 is CASSPSGGTSEQYF. In DNA form, the CDR3 reads TGTGCCAGCAGCCCATCGGGGGGGACCTCCGAGCAGTACTTC.

There are many counts of this clonotype. V is TRBV28 and J is TRBJ2-7; a possible D gene is TRBD1 (5 bases). Trimming cost V 3 bases and J 9 bases, with 9 bases left between them. Germline lookup yields CDR1 MDHEN and CDR2 SYDVKM. CDR3 length: 11 amino acids. The CDR3 bases are TGTGCCAGCAGTTTTAGGGGCGGGCAGTACTTC. Its translation is CASSFRGGQYF. Full variable domain (rest looked up from reference TRBV28 and TRBJ2-7): DVKVTQSSRYLVKRTGEKVFLECVQDMDHENMFWYRQDPGLGLRLIYFSYDVKMKEKGDIPEGYSVSREKKERFSLILESASTNQTSMYLCASSFRGGQYFGPGTRLTVT.

This clonotype has just a few counts. The chain has TRBV7-2 and TRBJ2-1, with D tentatively TRBD1 (5 bases). CDR1 is SGHTA, CDR2 FQGNSA, per germline. V lost 2 bases and J lost 9, with 11 bases in between. This CDR3 contains 13 residues. The CDR3 nucleotides are TGTGCCAGCAGCTTATGGCAGGGTCGTGAGCAGTTCTTC. It is translated as CASSLWQGREQFF.

This clonotype was observed a few times. This may be a read error: a much more frequent sequence differs by one nucleotide. CDR3: CSSSDTETGGYF. As DNA, the CDR3 is TGTTCCAGCAGCGACACAGAAACAGGGGGGTACTTC. The genes are TRBV7-9 and TRBJ2-4; 8 nucleotides line up with TRBD1. CDR3 length equals 12 residues. Germline loops: CDR1 SEHNR, CDR2 FQNEAQ (reference sequence). Based on the CDR3 plus reference TRBV7-9 and TRBJ2-4, the full variable domain is DTGVSQNPRHKITKRGQNVTFRCDPISEHNRLYWYRQTLGQGPEFLTYFQNEAQLEKSRLLSDRFSAERPKGSFSTLEIQRTEQGDSAMYLCSSSDTETGGYFGAGTRLSVL.

This clonotype has a handful of counts. V gene TRBV20-1 combines with J gene TRBJ1-5, with TRBD1 identical over 9 bases. The CDR3 is 17 residues long. CDR1 DFQATT and CDR2 SNEGSKA come from the germline V gene (reference sequence). V was pared by 1 base and J by 4 bases, with 11 bases of the junction left unmatched. CDR3 residues: CSARVFVGTGRNQPQHF. In nucleotides, the CDR3 is TGCAGTGCTAGAGTCTTCGTGGGGACAGGGAGGAATCAGCCCCAGCATTTT.

This clonotype was detected ten times or more. This chain uses TRBV5-8 with TRBJ1-2; D remains ambiguous. Deletions cut 4 bases from V and 5 bases from J, with 12 bases between. Germline loops: CDR1 SGHTS, CDR2 YDEGEE. This CDR3 comprises 13 residues. CDR3 amino acids: CASSPDTSYGYTF. CDR3 nucleotide sequence: TGTGCCAGCAGCCCCGATACAAGTTATGGCTACACCTTC.

The chain uses TRBV4-1 and TRBJ1-5; a possible D gene is TRBD1 (5 bases). The CDR3 loop spans 14 amino acids. V lost 0 bases, J lost 7 bases, and 10 bases lay in between. CDR1 MGHRA and CDR2 YSYEKL come from the germline V gene. The CDR3 sequence is CASSQEGTKQPQHF. The DNA for the CDR3 is TGCGCCAGCAGCCAAGAAGGGACGAAACAGCCCCAGCATTTT.

This clonotype was counted many times. The chain links TRBV25-1 to TRBJ2-2; 9 positions agree with TRBD1. Germline CDR1 is MGHDK and CDR2 is SYGVNS. V lost 3 bases, J lost 3 bases, and 2 bases stayed unmatched. The CDR3 is 15 amino acids. The CDR3 is CASSEGDRDTGELFF. The CDR3 region has the DNA TGTGCCAGCAGTGAGGGGGACAGGGACACCGGGGAGCTGTTTTTT.

The rearrangement links TRBV20-1 to TRBJ1-6, with D tentatively TRBD1 (6 bases). CDR1 and CDR2 from the germline V gene are DFQATT and SNEGSKA (reference sequence). The CDR3 covers 16 residues. Trimming took 2 bases from V and 7 from J, leaving 18 bases between them. The DNA for the CDR3 is TGCAGTGCTAGAAGCCGACCGGGACAATGGAATTCACCCCTCCACTTT. Residues: CSARSRPGQWNSPLHF.

Of note for this clonotype: Mismatch with germline at one junction end may stem from a read error. The CDR3 sequence is CASRGQVEAQYF. The CDR3 DNA reads as TGTGCCAGCAGAGGGCAGGTAGAGGCCCAGTACTTC. This chain joins TRBV12-3 or TRBV12-4 and TRBJ2-5; D is ambiguous. The CDR3 runs to 12 residues.

In this sample, this clonotype turned up a few times. The chain links TRBV29-1 to TRBJ2-3; 7 positions agree with TRBD1. The germline CDR1 and CDR2 sequences are SQVTM and ANQGSEA. J gave up 2 bases and V 6 bases, and 5 bases lay outside the gene matches. CDR3 size: 13 residues. The CDR3 loop is CSVGQLATDTQYF. The CDR3 DNA is TGCAGCGTGGGACAGTTGGCCACAGATACGCAGTATTTT.

This clonotype was recorded at least ten times. The rearrangement uses TRBV6-4 and TRBJ2-1, with TRBD2 identical over 7 bases. The J segment lost 2 bases and the V segment lost 2 bases, leaving 0 bases of the junction unmatched. Germline loops: CDR1 MRHNA, CDR2 SNTAGT. This CDR3 has 14 amino acids. Here the CDR3 DNA reads TGTGCCAGCAGTGACGGGGGGGCCTACAATGAGCAGTTCTTC. Protein product: CASSDGGAYNEQFF.

The rearrangement uses TRBV7-2 and TRBJ1-2; TRBD1 might be the D (5 bases). The CDR3 spans 16 residues. The germline CDR1 and CDR2 sequences are SGHTA and FQGNSA. V lost 5 bases and J 8 bases, leaving 24 bases between the germline ends. The CDR3, as DNA: TGTGCCAGCAGCCCCATCCGGGGACTTGGGAAGCCGGGCTACACCTTC. It is translated as CASSPIRGLGKPGYTF. Looking up the rest from reference TRBV7-2 and TRBJ1-2 gives the full variable domain: GAGVSQSPSNKVTEKGKDVELRCDPISGHTALYWYRQSLGQGLEFLIYFQGNSAPDKSGLPSDRFSAERTGGSVSTLTIQRTQQEDSAVYLCASSPIRGLGKPGYTFGSGTRLTVV.